This T cell receptor (beta chain) was identified in a study of technical replicates of blood from several donors. The CDR3 totals 14 residues. The ends were cut back, 4 bases at V and 4 bases at J, with 14 bases in the middle. Germline-derived CDR1 and CDR2 are SGHRS and YFSETQ. Here immunoSEQ multiplex PCR was the method, and the copy in TCRdb shows in-frame clones only, minus some. The data show about 94,000 clones, with under 97% seen just once and 0.2% to 0.25% held by the top ten. This TCR was recovered from a human donor in good health. The rearrangement uses TRBV5-1 and TRBJ1-1; tentatively, D is TRBD1 (6 bases). The sample comprised T cells isolated from PBMCs. CDR3 protein: CASSQVVRGTEAFF. The CDR3 DNA follows: TGCGCCAGCAGCCAGGTGGTCAGGGGCACTGAAGCTTTCTTT.